The present entry profiles one TCR beta chain with its context. Its antigen is undetermined. CDR1 and CDR2 from the germline V gene are SGHTS and YDEGEE. The CDR3 sequence is 15 residues long. After removal of 1 base from V and 4 bases from J, the junction contained 7 bases not matched to a gene. The data were taken from a study of OX40 agonist ivuxolimab in advanced cancers. Study-wide background: Intravenous ivuxolimab was administered to patients every 2 weeks at 0.01 to 10 mg/kg. There were three patients with partial responses, one having hepatocellular carcinoma and two cutaneous melanoma.

Autoimmune disease history or systemic immunosuppression led to patient exclusion. Findings and limits, study-wide: CD4+ and CD8+ blood T cells expanded clonally by week 6 at 0.1 to 3.0 mg/kg.

This table comes from immunoSEQ multiplex PCR, and its TCRdb copy is limited to in-frame clones, with some not included. The table has tens of thousands of clones, approximately 91% seen once; the top ten hold about 0.8%. Sequencing used CD4+ or CD8+ T cells sorted from blood, obtained in a trial of the OX40 agonist ivuxolimab. The chain carries TRBV5-8 and TRBJ1-2; 7 positions match TRBD1. The sequence was collected from an adult with an advanced solid tumor such as melanoma, head and neck, liver or kidney cancer. The CDR3 DNA reads as TGTGCCAGCAGCTTGTCGGCAGGGGGAGTCTATGGCTACACCTTC. It is translated as CASSLSAGGVYGYTF.